This TCR beta chain came from a study of a mutant IDH1 vaccine in newly diagnosed glioma. Study-wide findings and caveats: A vaccine-induced immune response developed in roughly 93% of the patients.

The repertoire was sequenced with immunoSEQ multiplex PCR; TCRdb's copy has only in-frame clones and lacks some. This sample has some 130,000 clones, with around four fifths found just once. Deletions cut 0 bases from V and 1 base from J, with 6 bases between. Germline V gives CDR1 SGHTA, CDR2 FQGNSA. This CDR3 spans 14 amino acids. As to time point: week 11, during vaccination. In every dose of vaccine, 300 ug of mutant IDH1 20-mer peptide was given alongside topical imiquimod. Worth noting for this clone: Its antigen is currently unknown.

The chain recombines TRBV7-2 with TRBJ1-1; maybe TRBD1 (5 bases). The source of this sequence is a man aged 40-49 years with glioma. The sequences come from PBMCs, collected from a glioma patient whose treatment included an IDH1 peptide vaccine. The CDR3: CASSLATENTEAFF. CDR3 nucleotides: TGTGCCAGCAGCTTAGCGACAGAGAACACTGAAGCTTTCTTT. Combining the CDR3 with reference TRBV7-2 and TRBJ1-1 gives the whole variable domain GAGVSQSPSNKVTEKGKDVELRCDPISGHTALYWYRQSLGQGLEFLIYFQGNSAPDKSGLPSDRFSAERTGGSVSTLTIQRTQQEDSAVYLCASSLATENTEAFFGQGTRLTVV.